Listed here are 17 T cell receptor beta chains from one sample, sequenced in a study of T-cell memory formation after mild COVID-19. MiXCR, applied by TCRdb to the 5' RACE reads, yields one record per CDR3 protein. The top ten hold 22% of the sample, which has about 240,000 distinct CDR3 sequences, roughly 9.4% seen once. The material sequenced was PBMCs or a T cell subset sorted from them (not recorded which). All receptors derive from a man younger than 35 who had mild COVID-19 (a few samples of this study predate the infection). Cell type and time point are not known.

This rearrangement joins TRBV4-1 to TRBJ2-3; 10 bases line up with TRBD2. Germline CDR1 and CDR2: MGHRA and YSYEKL. This CDR3 has 20 residues. V trimming: 0 bases; J trimming: 0 bases; junction bases outside the gene matches: 12. The chain's CDR3 is CASSQDPGLAGDISTDTQYF. The CDR3 bases are TGCGCCAGCAGCCAAGATCCGGGCCTAGCGGGGGACATTAGCACAGATACGCAGTATTTT.

This clonotype was seen more than once but under ten times. The chain employs TRBV10-3 and TRBJ2-3, with no clear D. This CDR3 is 17 amino acids long. Between the trimmed V and J ends, which lost 0 bases and 0 bases, there was a span of 13 bases. Germline V gene data show CDR1 as ENHRY and CDR2 as SYGVKD. The CDR3 nucleotides are TGTGCCATCAGTGAGTCTCTAGGGATGCGCAGCACAGATACGCAGTATTTT. It codes for CAISESLGMRSTDTQYF.

V is TRBV11-2 and J is TRBJ2-7; D is perhaps TRBD1 (5 bases). The CDR3 runs 12 residues. Trimming removed 5 bases from V and 0 bases from J, with 5 bases in between. Per the germline V gene, CDR1 is SGHAT and CDR2 is FQNNGV. The CDR3 reads CASSDSSYEQYV. The CDR3 DNA sequence: TGTGCCAGCAGCGACAGCTCCTACGAGCAGTACGTC.

The rearrangement uses TRBV5-1 and TRBJ2-3, with D possibly called TRBD1 or TRBD2 (5 bases each). Germline lookup yields CDR1 SGHRS and CDR2 YFSETQ. Trimming pared 1 base from V and 2 bases from J, leaving 11 bases between. CDR3 size: 15 residues. CDR3 amino acids: CASSLPGANTDTQYF. The CDR3 coding sequence is TGCGCCAGCAGCTTGCCCGGGGCGAACACAGATACGCAGTATTTT.

This clonotype was seen a handful of times. The gene calls are TRBV6-5 and TRBJ1-2, with 9 bases lining up with TRBD1. The V gene end was trimmed by 4 bases and the J gene end by 8 bases; junction bases not matched to a gene: 11. The CDR3 is 15 residues long. Germline V gene sequence: CDR1 MNHEY, CDR2 SVGAGI. CDR3 protein: CASSSGTGSLWGYTF. The CDR3, as DNA: TGTGCCAGCAGTTCCGGGACAGGGAGCTTGTGGGGCTACACCTTC.

This clonotype has only a few counts. The chain carries TRBV28 and TRBJ2-5; no clear D. This CDR3 has 13 residues. The ends were cut back, 3 bases at V and 4 bases at J, with 9 bases in the middle. The germline V gene has CDR1 MDHEN and CDR2 SYDVKM. The CDR3 coding sequence is TGTGCCAGCAGTTTCCAAATCCGAGAGACCCAGTACTTC. It specifies CASSFQIRETQYF.

The chain uses TRBV7-2 and TRBJ2-5; the match to TRBD2 covers 7 bases. Germline assignment: CDR1 SGHTA and CDR2 FQGNSA. V shed 0 bases and J 1 base; nucleotides not matched to a gene: 5. The CDR3 runs 16 residues. CDR3 sequence: CASSLAARGVQETQYF. CDR3 nucleotides: TGTGCCAGCAGCTTAGCAGCACGGGGGGTCCAAGAGACCCAGTACTTC.

This clonotype was counted only a few times. This rearrangement joins TRBV11-2 to TRBJ2-7; perhaps TRBD2 as D (6 bases). This CDR3 is 14 amino acids long. The V gene lost 5 bases and the J gene lost 7 bases, with 18 bases spanning the gap. Per the germline V gene, CDR1 is SGHAT and CDR2 is FQNNGV. The CDR3 sequence is CASSPRVGGLEQYF. The CDR3 region has the DNA TGTGCCAGCAGCCCAAGGGTCGGGGGATTGGAGCAGTACTTC. Complete variable domain (other parts from reference TRBV11-2 and TRBJ2-7): EAGVAQSPRYKIIEKRQSVAFWCNPISGHATLYWYQQILGQGPKLLIQFQNNGVVDDSQLPKDRFSAERLKGVDSTLKIQPAKLEDSAVYLCASSPRVGGLEQYFGPGTRLTVT.

This clonotype was seen a handful of times. J is TRBJ2-4 and V is TRBV6-2 or TRBV6-3, with 9 bases that match TRBD1. CDR3 size: 14 residues. The junction had 11 bases not matched to a gene; V was cut back by 8 bases and J by 9 bases. The germline V gene encodes CDR1 MNHEY and CDR2 SVGEGT. The CDR3 protein is CASARGDRVSIQYF. The CDR3 bases are TGTGCCAGCGCCCGAGGGGACAGGGTTAGCATTCAGTACTTC.

This clonotype was detected ten times or more. This CDR3 is CASSLLGGKGYEQFF. CDR3 nucleotide sequence: TGTGCCAGCAGCTTATTGGGAGGGAAGGGATATGAGCAGTTCTTC. The V call is TRBV7-3, the J call TRBJ2-1; 7 nucleotides line up with TRBD2. CDR3 length: 15 amino acids. V shed 2 bases and J 8 bases; nucleotides not matched to a gene: 9. The V gene's germline CDR1 is SGHTA and CDR2 FQGTGA.

This clonotype has ten or more counts. The chain couples TRBV20-1 to TRBJ1-5, with a weak D call TRBD1 (5 bases). The CDR3 runs to 17 residues. CDR1 is DFQATT, CDR2 SNEGSKA, per germline (reference sequence). Trimming removed 1 base at V and 2 bases at J, with 18 bases between. Written as DNA, the CDR3 is TGCAGTGCTAGAGTCGGACACGCACCCTATGGCAATCAGCCCCAGCATTTT. Translated: CSARVGHAPYGNQPQHF.

This clonotype has more than one count but fewer than ten. The rearrangement links TRBV7-6 to TRBJ2-7; weak D call: TRBD1 (6 bases). V was clipped by 1 base and J by 0 bases, with 10 bases between them. This CDR3 has 15 amino acids. The germline gives CDR1 SGHVS, CDR2 FNYEAQ. The CDR3 nucleotides read TGTGCCAGCAGCTTAGAGGGGGACACCTCCTACGAGCAGTACTTC. Translating it yields CASSLEGDTSYEQYF. Full variable domain (remainder filled in from reference TRBV7-6 and TRBJ2-7): GAGVSQSPRYKVTKRGQDVALRCDPISGHVSLYWYRQALGQGPEFLTYFNYEAQQDKSGLPNDRFSAERPEGSISTLTIQRTEQRDSAMYRCASSLEGDTSYEQYFGPGTRLTVT.

This clonotype was observed at least ten times. This chain connects TRBV12-3 or TRBV12-4 to TRBJ2-7, with D hard to call. The ends were cut back, 5 bases at V and 2 bases at J, with 13 bases in the middle. CDR3 length: 14 amino acids. The CDR3 DNA is TGTGCCAGCAGTCCTCATGCCCCCACCTACGAGCAGTACTTC. It yields the protein CASSPHAPTYEQYF.

The table lists this clonotype with many counts. The genes are TRBV6-5 and TRBJ2-7; the D is unclear. CDR1 MNHEY and CDR2 SVGAGI come from the germline V gene. Trimming pared 2 bases from V and 3 bases from J, leaving 2 bases between. The length of the CDR3 is 11 residues. For the CDR3, the DNA is TGTGCCAGCAGTTACAACTACGAGCAGTACTTC. It encodes CASSYNYEQYF.

This clonotype was counted between two and nine times. The J gene is TRBJ2-2, the V gene TRBV5-4, with D maybe TRBD1 (5 bases). V was trimmed by 2 bases and J by 4 bases, leaving 12 bases between them. Per the germline V gene, CDR1 is SGHNT and CDR2 is YYREEE (reference sequence). The CDR3 length is 15 residues. Here the CDR3 DNA reads TGTGCCAGCAGCTTCGGTCAGGGTGGCACCGGGGAGCTGTTTTTT. Translated: CASSFGQGGTGELFF.

V and J are TRBV6-5 and TRBJ2-5, with a weak D call TRBD1 (5 bases). The germline V gene encodes CDR1 MNHEY and CDR2 SVGAGI. The V end was cut by 0 bases, the J end by 4 bases, with 9 bases between. This CDR3 contains 14 residues. CDR3 in DNA: TGTGCCAGCAGTTACTCGCAGGGATCAGAGACCCAGTACTTC. This sequence encodes CASSYSQGSETQYF.

The V gene is TRBV7-2, the J gene TRBJ2-5, with D possibly being TRBD1 or TRBD2 (5 bases each). This CDR3 is 14 amino acids long. Germline V gene data show CDR1 as SGHTA and CDR2 as FQGNSA. V shed 5 bases and J shed 4 bases, with 14 bases lying between them. The CDR3 coding sequence is TGTGCCAGCAGCCCCTCCGGGACCCGAGAGACCCAGTACTTC. Translating it yields CASSPSGTRETQYF.